These 17 T cell receptor beta chains were sequenced from one sample in a study of read filtering for tumor transcriptome and immune sequencing. From about 0.4 ug of RNA, a library with molecular barcoded alpha/delta and beta/gamma adaptors was made. TCRdb reprocessed the reads with MiXCR, giving one entry per CDR3 protein. The repertoire holds some 38,000 distinct CDR3 sequences, with around 15% as singletons. Sequencing input: a population of CD138-negative cells sorted from bone marrow. These receptor sequences come from a donor at least 40 years old with multiple myeloma.

This clonotype was observed at least ten times. This chain links TRBV2 with TRBJ2-1; 9 bases agree with TRBD2. CDR3 length: 16 amino acids. Germline CDR1 reads SNHLY; CDR2 reads FYNNEI. Germline trimming cut 7 bases from V and 3 bases from J; bases unmatched to any gene: 10. CDR3 region: CASNRVGTSSYNEQFF. CDR3 sequence (DNA): TGTGCCAGCAACAGGGTTGGGACTAGCAGCTACAATGAGCAGTTCTTC.

In its sample, this clonotype was seen many times. This sequence joins TRBV19 and TRBJ2-1; D may be TRBD2 (6 bases). The V end lost 7 bases, the J end lost 7 bases, and 14 bases lay between the germline ends. There are 13 residues in the CDR3. Germline loops: CDR1 LNHDA, CDR2 SQIVND (reference sequence). Here the CDR3 reads CASTRGTSNEQFF. In DNA form, the CDR3 reads TGTGCCAGTACCCGCGGGACTTCTAATGAGCAGTTCTTC.

At least ten counts were recorded for this clonotype. With a much larger clone just one base away, this may be a read error. The rearrangement joins TRBV10-3 to TRBJ1-1; 8 bases are shared with TRBD1. CDR1 and CDR2 (germline): ENHRY, SYGVKD. The CDR3 is 13 residues long. With V trimmed by 10 bases and J by 1 base, 5 bases remained unmatched. The CDR3 DNA reads TGTGCCAGCGCAGGGGGCCCGAACACTGAAGCTTTCTTT. Its protein is CASAGGPNTEAFF.

In this sample, this clonotype turned up a few times. The chain combines TRBV5-8 with TRBJ1-2; the match to TRBD1 covers 12 bases. Trimming removed 0 bases from V and 8 bases from J; junction bases left unmatched: 5. Looked up from germline, CDR1 is SGHTS and CDR2 is YDEGEE. This CDR3 has 15 amino acids. The CDR3 nucleotides are TGTGCCAGCAGCTTGGGGGACAGGGGGCCTAGAGGCTACACCTTC. Its translation: CASSLGDRGPRGYTF.

This clonotype is labeled as medium-sized. The genes are TRBV6-5 and TRBJ2-7, with 13 nucleotides matching TRBD2. The CDR3 covers 15 residues. CDR1 is MNHEY and CDR2 is SVGAGI in the germline V gene. Trimming at V came to 2 bases and at J to 3 bases, leaving 1 base not matched to a gene. The CDR3: CASSYGLAGVYEQYF. CDR3 coding DNA: TGTGCCAGCAGTTACGGACTAGCGGGGGTCTACGAGCAGTACTTC.

Remarks on this clonotype: This could be a read error, since a much larger clone is one nucleotide away. This CDR3 is missing its conserved last phenylalanine or tryptophan, likely due to a read error. The V call is TRBV19, the J call TRBJ2-5, with D maybe TRBD2 (6 bases). This CDR3 comprises 16 residues. Germline loops: CDR1 LNHDA, CDR2 SQIVND (reference sequence). With 4 bases removed from V and 2 bases from J, the gap between germline ends came to 17 bases. CDR3 sequence: CASSTTGLGGQETQYS. In DNA, the CDR3 is TGTGCCAGTAGTACAACGGGACTGGGGGGACAAGAGACCCAGTACTCC.

As regards this clonotype: It may be a read error: a sequence one base away is much more abundant. This chain joins TRBV30 and TRBJ1-2, with D tentatively TRBD1 (6 bases). The CDR3 has 12 residues. CDR1 is GTSNPN, CDR2 SVGIG, per germline (reference sequence). V lost 7 bases, J lost 9 bases, and 18 bases lay in between. The CDR3 coding sequence is TGTGCCTCACCCACGGGCAGGGGAAGCTACACCTTC. Protein: CASPTGRGSYTF.

In regard to this clonotype: A much larger clone lies one base from this, so it may be a read error. The conserved phenylalanine or tryptophan normally closing the CDR3 is absent here, so this likely arose from a read error. The chain links TRBV28 to TRBJ2-5; D assignment may be TRBD1 or TRBD2 (6 bases each). The CDR3 spans 14 residues. Trimming cost V 5 bases and J 1 base, with 11 bases left between them. Germline-derived CDR1 and CDR2 are MDHEN and SYDVKM. The CDR3 sequence: CASSVGGSQETQYS. In nucleotides, the CDR3 is TGTGCCAGCAGTGTCGGGGGCTCCCAAGAGACCCAGTACTCC.

There are many counts of this clonotype. The chain uses TRBV28 and TRBJ2-2; D is perhaps TRBD2 (7 bases). Germline CDR1 MDHEN, CDR2 SYDVKM. CDR3 size: 16 residues. Trimming cost V 9 bases and J 4 bases, with 21 bases left between them. CDR3 nucleotide sequence: TGTGCCAGTTCGTACCGGGGGGCGCGTGGCACCGGGGAGCTGTTTTTT. It specifies CASSYRGARGTGELFF.

This clonotype was counted at least ten times. The gene calls are TRBV3-1 and TRBJ2-1; tentatively, D is TRBD2 (6 bases). V was clipped by 4 bases and J by 0 bases, with 16 bases between them. Germline V gene sequence: CDR1 LGHDT, CDR2 YNNKEL (reference sequence). The CDR3 spans 17 residues. The CDR3: CASSPEIAEISYNEQFF. CDR3 sequence (DNA): TGTGCCAGCAGCCCCGAGATAGCGGAGATCTCCTACAATGAGCAGTTCTTC.

This CDR3 is CSATSPRTGRPYNEQFF. The CDR3 DNA follows: TGCAGTGCCACCTCCCCCCGGACAGGGCGTCCTTATAATGAGCAGTTCTTC. The chain couples TRBV20-1 to TRBJ2-1, with TRBD1 matching over 8 bases. The CDR3 length is 17 residues. Germline CDR1 reads DFQATT; CDR2 reads SNEGSKA (reference sequence). Trimming removed 6 bases from V and 7 bases from J; junction bases left unmatched: 20.

The CDR3 sequence: CASSRTQINEQFF. The CDR3 DNA is TGTGCCAGCAGTCGTACCCAGATCAATGAGCAGTTCTTC. This chain joins TRBV11-2 and TRBJ2-1; D remains ambiguous. CDR1 is SGHAT and CDR2 is FQNNGV in the germline V gene. V gave up 6 bases and J gave up 6 bases, with 12 bases separating them. The CDR3 extends over 13 amino acids.

This clonotype occurred many times. J is TRBJ2-7 and V is TRBV3-1; 8 nucleotides agree with TRBD2. Germline CDR1 reads LGHDT; CDR2 reads YNNKEL (reference sequence). The CDR3 covers 14 residues. Trimming took 4 bases from V and 5 from J; bases not matched to a gene: 7. The CDR3 spells CASSLGLEGNEQYF. The CDR3 bases are TGTGCCAGCAGCCTGGGACTAGAGGGCAACGAGCAGTACTTC.

This clonotype was recorded many times. This chain uses TRBV3-1 with TRBJ2-1, with 8 bases matching TRBD2. J gave up 4 bases and V 1 base, and 3 bases lay outside the gene matches. Per germline, CDR1 LGHDT and CDR2 YNNKEL (reference sequence). The CDR3 contains 15 residues. Here the CDR3 reads CASSQVRGGYNEQFF. DNA for the CDR3: TGTGCCAGCAGCCAAGTGCGCGGGGGGTACAATGAGCAGTTCTTC.

This clonotype was counted ten times or more. The V call is TRBV20-1, the J call TRBJ2-7, with 10 nucleotides matching TRBD2. Germline lookup yields CDR1 DFQATT and CDR2 SNEGSKA (reference sequence). The CDR3 is 12 residues long. V lost 6 bases and J lost 6; bases outside the gene matches: 5. The CDR3 sequence: CSAGTSVSEQYF. The CDR3 nucleotides are TGCAGTGCGGGGACTAGCGTATCCGAGCAGTACTTC.

There are many counts of this clonotype. The chain employs TRBV11-2 and TRBJ2-2; D unresolved. Germline V gene lookup returns CDR1 SGHAT and CDR2 FQNNGV. Trimming cost V 2 bases and J 3 bases, with 13 bases left between them. The CDR3 spans 16 residues. The DNA for the CDR3 is TGTGCCAGCAGCTTAAAAAGAGGCCACTACACCGGGGAGCTGTTTTTT. Its translation is CASSLKRGHYTGELFF. Looking up the rest from reference TRBV11-2 and TRBJ2-2 gives the full variable domain: EAGVAQSPRYKIIEKRQSVAFWCNPISGHATLYWYQQILGQGPKLLIQFQNNGVVDDSQLPKDRFSAERLKGVDSTLKIQPAKLEDSAVYLCASSLKRGHYTGELFFGEGSRLTVL.

This clonotype has at least ten counts. This chain links TRBV7-8 with TRBJ1-5; 9 nucleotides match TRBD1. The CDR3 contains 16 residues. The ends lost 4 bases at V and 1 base at J; junction bases unmatched: 5. Germline CDR1 and CDR2: SGHVS and FQNEAQ. The CDR3 loop reads CASSSKTGGSNQPQHF. CDR3 bases: TGTGCCAGCAGCTCAAAGACAGGGGGGAGCAATCAGCCCCAGCATTTT.